This TCR beta chain was sequenced in a study of radiation and T cells in renal cell carcinoma. Study findings and constraints: From baseline, blood top tumor clonotypes peaked at 2 weeks post-radiation.

Time point indicated: blood 4 weeks post-SBRT, at nephrectomy. The treatment: 15 Gy SBRT to primary tumor, nephrectomy 4 weeks later. Nephrectomy followed 15 Gy stereotactic body radiation by 4 weeks. Serial blood draws occurred at baseline and 2 and 4 weeks post-SBRT. Method: immunoSEQ multiplex PCR; TCRdb's copy keeps in-frame clones and lacks some. The sample has 140,000 to 150,000 clones, 70% to 90% seen once. As for this clone: The antigen remains undetermined.

The CDR3 spans 17 residues. Looked up from germline, CDR1 is LNHDA and CDR2 is SQIVND (reference sequence). Between the trimmed V and J ends, which lost 5 bases and 2 bases, there was a span of 22 bases. The source material was blood, sampled from a patient whose treatment included radiotherapy and nephrectomy. The chain is built from TRBV19 and TRBJ2-7; D is possibly TRBD2 (5 bases). The source of this sequence is a woman aged 45-65 years with renal cell carcinoma. In nucleotides, the CDR3 is TGTGCCAGTAGTGTGGACCTCGGTGCGCGGGTGACCTACGAGCAGTACTTC. Amino acids: CASSVDLGARVTYEQYF.